The T cell receptor beta chain described here comes from a study of T cell repertoires in cytomegalovirus infection. Study background: TCR beta signatures that were public indicated CMV infection and matching HLA type. Study observations and caveats: In two of eight donors, the top clonotype was HLA-C-restricted CMV-specific.

Germline CDR1 is SGHAT and CDR2 is FQNNGV. This CDR3 contains 14 residues. J was trimmed by 9 bases and V by 5 bases; bases with no gene match: 8. Details on this clonotype: Its matching antigen is unknown.

TCRdb reprocessed the reads via MiXCR and lists one record per CDR3 protein. The sample yields fewer than 200,000 distinct CDR3 sequences, about 20% seen once. This receptor was taken from a human donor in good health (CMV status not recorded). Some clones in this sample may be carry-over from other donors' samples. The sample was PBMCs. This chain connects TRBV11-2 to TRBJ2-1; 9 bases fit TRBD2. The CDR3 loop reads CASSPSGGRAEQFF. The CDR3, as DNA: TGTGCCAGCAGCCCTTCGGGCGGGAGGGCTGAGCAGTTCTTC.